Sequencing of this T cell receptor (beta chain) was carried out in a study of cytomegalovirus exposure and HLA in healthy donors (dated by TCRdb to about 2017). Notes on the research overall: An earlier analysis of roughly 610 of the donors reported approximately 260 Gb of sequence data and about 120 million unique TCR beta sequences obtained from some 170 million T cells. About 320 gigabases of sequencing data and tens of millions of unique TCR sequences were included in an early release covering several hundred HLA-typed donors. Of the roughly 430 genotyped donors, about 84% fell in the genetic ancestry cluster associated with self-reported Caucasian donors. The study aimed to test whether signatures of past pathogen exposure could be identified by cataloging public T cell receptors. The study profiled the T cell repertoires of 666 subjects by immunosequencing and related them to cytomegalovirus serostatus. A separate validation cohort of more than 100 different subjects was used in addition to the 666-subject first cohort. To predict cytomegalovirus infection status, the study combined high-throughput TCR immunosequencing, statistical association of individual TCRs with disease status, and machine learning. To study patterns of TCR occurrence, a later analysis re-analyzed previously published TCR beta repertoires from several hundred donors and added high-resolution HLA genotyping. Rather than using new phenotypic data, the later analysis identified candidate immune exposures from TCR beta sequences and from how often those sequences occurred across donors. To decide whether each TCR beta V gene segment behaved as functional or pseudogenic, an earlier analysis of fewer than 750 of the donors relied on high-throughput TCR beta sequencing. Donor age, sex, ethnicity and CMV serostatus were collected together with the repertoire data. In a later genetic analysis, genome-wide SNP genotypes for about three fifths of the roughly 670 donors were used, and that subset was treated as a discovery cohort. All discovery cohort repertoires had been generated using a single sequencing platform. HLA typing included class I and class II loci at four-digit resolution. Typing coverage varied by locus: about 620-640 donors for A, B, C, DRB1 and DQB1; approximately 520 for DQA1; 606 for DPA1; more than 450 for DPB1. Roughly 5 DR-DQ haplotypes were treated as single units for association and clustering because of strong linkage in the cohort. Among 300 to 450 genotyped donors of the cohort, an average of roughly 240,000 unique TCR beta nucleotide sequences were sequenced per donor, roughly a sixth of them non-productive. The study at large found these results: According to a later analysis, parvovirus B19, influenza, CMV and Epstein-Barr virus appeared linked to several top co-occurrence clusters. In an earlier analysis of some 500 of the donors, most TCR beta V segments were observed in productive rearrangements about 90% or about 30% of the time, broadly matching IMGT annotations. Immune exposure information for the cohort was limited to CMV serostatus. Roughly uniform sequencing depth across donors was assumed in presence/absence analyses, although this assumption may not hold. About 17 rarely observed V segments, including chromosome 9 orphons, were excluded from the earlier analysis of some 590 of the donors because counts were too low. A further reported finding was that TCR beta sequences accurately predicted the HLA-A and HLA-B alleles for most subjects in the first cohort. The cohort was sequenced for TCR beta chains only, and without alpha or paired-chain data the features that could be detected were limited. A later analysis found that HLA-associated TCR beta chains were more clonally expanded and had lower generation probabilities than equally common non-associated chains. A later analysis found that TCR association rates varied across HLA loci, with DRB1 alleles showing the most associated TCRs and HLA-C alleles the fewest. Compared with the roughly 600-donor mean, donors in an Asian-associated ancestry cluster had fewer N-insertions in productive TCRs, according to a later genetic analysis. The classifier was reported to diagnose cytomegalovirus status with high specificity and sensitivity in both the original cohort and the validation cohort. Assigning TCR associations to individual alleles was difficult when HLA alleles, especially DR and DQ, strongly co-occurred. A few of the identified cytomegalovirus-associated TCR beta chains were confirmed in vitro to be specific for cytomegalovirus antigens. In a later analysis, some 18,000 TCR beta sequences were associated with specific HLA alleles at a false discovery rate of 0.05. The sequencing pipeline was judged likely to have produced a cluster of highly shared sequence variants as a technical artifact. According to the authors, the approach could potentially be generalized to other disease states and immunological phenotypes. Correlated functional status among segregating V segments might be attributable to linkage disequilibrium, but an unknown experimental factor could not be ruled out. The 87-base-pair reads could not distinguish some IMGT-functional V segments, including TRBV6-2 and TRBV6-3, so those segments were excluded. Because some donors lacked HLA typing at each locus, the association tests relied only on the typed subset. In the study, 150 to 200 TCR beta chains were listed as associated with cytomegalovirus. Most TCR sequences were seen in very few donors, while some public TCRs were found in many individuals. According to a later analysis, most CMV-associated TCR beta chains appeared to be HLA-restricted, and the HLA associations seemed to be driven largely by CMV exposure. A later genetic analysis associated a missense DCLRE1C variant with V-gene and J-gene trimming of TCR beta chains, and an independent cohort replicated the association.

The cohort was made up of 500 to 850 healthy bone marrow donors. At the time of sampling, every cohort member was nominally healthy, though immune exposures that went unrecorded were likely present. The donor was CMV seronegative and was included in the group of about 400 seronegative cohort members. A peripheral blood sample was provided by each donor, and peripheral blood mononuclear cells were used for TCR beta sequencing. The Qiagen DNeasy Blood Extraction Kit was used to extract genomic DNA from the blood cell samples. The library was made by the immunoSEQ multiplex PCR assay. A mixture of 60 forward primers for TCR Vbeta segments and 13 reverse primers for TCR Jbeta segments was used in the multiplex PCR. The CDR3 region of rearranged TCR beta genes was amplified from genomic DNA by a multiplex PCR assay. The amplified TCR beta libraries were sequenced on the Illumina HiSeq System as 87-base-pair reads. The paper's processing steps were these. A later analysis counted around 72 million unique TCR beta chains across the 600 to 850 repertoires, and roughly 11 million of these chains were shared by at least two donors. Raw reads were error-corrected and collapsed into unique sequences with a nearest-neighbor algorithm that merged closely related sequences to remove PCR and sequencing errors. V, D and J gene segments were assigned by aligning CDR3 sequences to IMGT reference sequences. For a sequence to be retained, a match of at least six nucleotides was required to both a V gene segment and a J gene segment. A rearrangement was called productive if the CDR3 had no stop codons and remained in frame with V and J, and every other rearrangement was called non-productive. Following IMGT convention, CDR3 was defined as the stretch from the second conserved V-encoded cysteine to the conserved J-encoded phenylalanine. The earlier analysis of about 530 of the donors excluded any sequence lacking an unambiguous match to a single V gene segment. An earlier analysis of fewer than 750 of the donors classified V segments as functional when productive rearrangements were above 56.7% and as segregating when the standard deviation between donors was above 5%. A statistical classification framework was built to diagnose cytomegalovirus status from the catalog of TCR beta chain sequences. A later analysis assigned V and J genes by comparing TCR nucleotide sequences with IMGT/GENE-DB human TR gene sequences. In a later analysis, CDR3 sequences and most-parsimonious VDJ recombination scenarios were assigned using the TCRdist pipeline. A later analysis defined each TCR beta chain by its CDR3 amino acid sequence plus V-gene family, and excluded reads lacking a unique V-gene family. A later analysis removed roughly 590 highly shared, low-generation-probability nucleotide sequences to deal with suspected cross-contamination and a sequencing artifact. In a later analysis, a clonal expansion index for each public chain was calculated from normalized within-repertoire ranks of inferred template counts. Generation probabilities in a later analysis came from a VDJ recombination model fitted to out-of-frame rearrangements, and those results were checked against IGoR. In a later analysis, hypergeometric tests were used to score TCR-TCR, TCR-HLA and TCR-CMV co-occurrence, with a repertoire-size bias correction applied to TCR pairs. To estimate false discovery rates, a later analysis permuted the HLA or CMV assignments 20 times. In a later analysis, co-occurring TCRs were grouped with DBSCAN, and TCRdist sequence similarity was added when clustering was performed within HLA-allele-positive subsets. Repertoires with fewer than 30,000 or more than 120,000 public chains were left out of co-occurrence clustering, as were about 5 repertoires with anomalous nucleotide sharing. Entries here come from immuneACCESS through TCRdb and include only in-frame sequences with V and J called. Some clones fail to appear in such tables; in the studies checked, an unresolved V gene covers under half of the shortfall, and the cause of the remainder is unknown. That table supplies the V and J calls and clone size; D and trimming were determined from the DNA. This sample's table has entries for 55,000 to 75,000 clones. The top ten constitute almost 4% of the sample.

The germline V gene (reference sequence) supplies CDR1 SGHNT and CDR2 YYREEE. Including cysteine and phenylalanine, the CDR3 has 14 amino acids. Of all the DNA, just the CDR3 is kept, 42 bases in frame from base 1. The V and J ends are trimmed by 4 bases and 3 bases, leaving 14 bases between them. Regarding this clone: The target of this receptor is not known.

The sequence is built from TRBV5-4 and TRBJ2-7; the D gene is tentatively TRBD1 or TRBD2, each matching 5 bases. The sequenced sample consisted of PBMCs. The receptor comes from a male donor in good health and CMV-seronegative. The CDR3 in this case is CASSLGVGSYEQYF. The nucleotide sequence reads as follows: TGTGCCAGCAGCCTGGGGGTTGGGAGCTACGAGCAGTACTTC.